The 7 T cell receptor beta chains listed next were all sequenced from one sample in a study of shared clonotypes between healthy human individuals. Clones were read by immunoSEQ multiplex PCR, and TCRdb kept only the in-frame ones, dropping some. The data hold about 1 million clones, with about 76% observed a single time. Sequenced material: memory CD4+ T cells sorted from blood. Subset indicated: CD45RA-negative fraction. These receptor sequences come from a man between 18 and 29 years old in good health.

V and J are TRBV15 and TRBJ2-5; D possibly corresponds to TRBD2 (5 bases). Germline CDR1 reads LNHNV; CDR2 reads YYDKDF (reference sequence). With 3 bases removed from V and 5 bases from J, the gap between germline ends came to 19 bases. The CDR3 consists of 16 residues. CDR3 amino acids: CATSSLVAGYGETQYF. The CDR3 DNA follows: TGTGCCACCAGCAGCCTCGTTGCGGGTTATGGGGAGACCCAGTACTTC.

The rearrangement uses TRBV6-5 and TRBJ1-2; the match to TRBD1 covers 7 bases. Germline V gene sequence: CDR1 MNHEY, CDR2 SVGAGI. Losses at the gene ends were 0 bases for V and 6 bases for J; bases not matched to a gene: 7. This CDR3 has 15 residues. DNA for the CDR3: TGTGCCAGCAGTTACTCCCCGACAGGGTTTAATGGCTACACCTTC. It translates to CASSYSPTGFNGYTF.

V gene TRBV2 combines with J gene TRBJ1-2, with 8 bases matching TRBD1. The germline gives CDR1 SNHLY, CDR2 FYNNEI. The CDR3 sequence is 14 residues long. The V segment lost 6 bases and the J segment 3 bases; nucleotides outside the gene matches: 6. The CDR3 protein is CASSGQGPDYGYTF. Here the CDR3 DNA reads TGTGCCAGCAGCGGACAGGGTCCTGACTATGGCTACACCTTC.

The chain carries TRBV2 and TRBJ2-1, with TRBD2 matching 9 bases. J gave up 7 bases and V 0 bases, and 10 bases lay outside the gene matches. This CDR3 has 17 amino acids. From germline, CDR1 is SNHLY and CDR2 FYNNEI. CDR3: CASSEASRAGGGNEQFF. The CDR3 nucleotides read TGTGCCAGCAGTGAAGCGAGTCGAGCGGGGGGTGGAAATGAGCAGTTCTTC.

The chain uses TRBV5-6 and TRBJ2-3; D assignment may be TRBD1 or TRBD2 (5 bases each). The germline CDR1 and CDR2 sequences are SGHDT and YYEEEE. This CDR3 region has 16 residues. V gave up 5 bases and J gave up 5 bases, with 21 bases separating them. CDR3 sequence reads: CASSYTGLPGRDTQYF. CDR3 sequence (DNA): TGTGCCAGCAGTTATACGGGGCTCCCGGGGCGAGATACGCAGTATTTT.

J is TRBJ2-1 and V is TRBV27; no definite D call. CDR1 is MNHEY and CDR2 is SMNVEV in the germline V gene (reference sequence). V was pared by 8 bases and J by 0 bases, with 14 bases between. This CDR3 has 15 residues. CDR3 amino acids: CASWGTVSSYNEQFF. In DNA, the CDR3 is TGTGCCAGCTGGGGTACCGTAAGCTCCTACAATGAGCAGTTCTTC.

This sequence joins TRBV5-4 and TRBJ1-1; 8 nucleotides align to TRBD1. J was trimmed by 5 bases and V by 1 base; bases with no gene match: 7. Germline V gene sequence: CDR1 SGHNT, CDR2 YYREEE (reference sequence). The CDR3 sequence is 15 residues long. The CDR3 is CASSLKTGARTEAFF. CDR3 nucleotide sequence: TGTGCCAGCAGCTTGAAGACAGGGGCGAGAACTGAAGCTTTCTTT. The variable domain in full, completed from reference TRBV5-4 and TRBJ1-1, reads ETGVTQSPTHLIKTRGQQVTLRCSSQSGHNTVSWYQQALGQGPQFIFQYYREEENGRGNFPPRFSGLQFPNYSSELNVNALELDDSALYLCASSLKTGARTEAFFGQGTRLTVV.